A single sample gave rise to the 21 T cell receptor beta chains below, sequenced in a study of T cell responses to AZD1222 COVID-19 vaccine. Data came from immunoSEQ multiplex PCR; TCRdb stores just in-frame clones and leaves some out. The table has 120,000 or so clones, 80% to 95% seen once. The source material was peripheral blood, sampled on day 0 of MenACWY control vaccination. These receptors originate from an adult in good health.

Details on this clone: Other DNA sequences in this specimen translate into the identical CDR3. J is TRBJ2-3 and V is TRBV27; D is unresolved. The CDR3 is 11 residues long. Trimming cost V 3 bases and J 6 bases, with 4 bases left between them. Germline CDR1 MNHEY, CDR2 SMNVEV (reference sequence). The CDR3 is CASSFGDTQYF. CDR3 in DNA: TGTGCCAGCAGTTTCGGGGATACGCAGTATTTT.

The gene calls are TRBV28 and TRBJ1-6; D is possibly TRBD1 (5 bases). The CDR3 totals 17 residues. CDR1 and CDR2 (germline): MDHEN, SYDVKM. V was trimmed by 3 bases and J by 4 bases, leaving 16 bases between them. DNA of the CDR3: TGTGCCAGCAGTTTTCCCCACCCCCAGGGTTATAATTCACCCCTCCACTTT. Residues: CASSFPHPQGYNSPLHF. Using reference TRBV28 and TRBJ1-6 for the parts outside the CDR3, the full variable domain is DVKVTQSSRYLVKRTGEKVFLECVQDMDHENMFWYRQDPGLGLRLIYFSYDVKMKEKGDIPEGYSVSREKKERFSLILESASTNQTSMYLCASSFPHPQGYNSPLHFGNGTRLTVT.

This sequence joins TRBV10-3 and TRBJ2-1; 7 bases map to TRBD1. This CDR3 contains 15 residues. V lost 4 bases to trimming and J lost 5 bases; unmatched junction nucleotides: 8. The germline V gene has CDR1 ENHRY and CDR2 SYGVKD. Here the CDR3 reads CAISAPGTANNEQFF. CDR3 coding DNA: TGTGCCATCAGTGCACCCGGGACAGCTAACAATGAGCAGTTCTTC.

The chain is built from TRBV28 and TRBJ1-2; tentative D call: TRBD1 (5 bases). V lost 5 bases and J lost 0, with 13 bases in between. Looked up from germline, CDR1 is MDHEN and CDR2 is SYDVKM. CDR3 size: 15 residues. CDR3 nucleotide sequence: TGTGCCAGCAGTATTCCCGGGACCGCTAACTATGGCTACACCTTC. Amino acids: CASSIPGTANYGYTF.

The chain carries TRBV6-5 and TRBJ1-1, with no clear D. The V gene lost 0 bases and the J gene lost 1 base, with 9 bases spanning the gap. From germline, CDR1 is MNHEY and CDR2 SVGAGI. This CDR3 region has 15 residues. The DNA of the CDR3 is TGTGCCAGCAGTTACTCGGCAGTCTCGAACACTGAAGCTTTCTTT. Its translation: CASSYSAVSNTEAFF.

The rearrangement uses TRBV6-2 or TRBV6-3 and TRBJ2-3; TRBD1 is a possible D gene (6 bases). Deletions cut 0 bases from V and 5 bases from J, with 24 bases between. The CDR3 runs 19 residues. The germline gives CDR1 MNHEY, CDR2 SVGEGT. The CDR3 DNA reads as TGTGCCAGCAGTTACTCGATAGCGAGGGGGTCCTACACCCAAGATACGCAGTATTTT. Encoded protein: CASSYSIARGSYTQDTQYF.

This rearrangement joins TRBV29-1 to TRBJ1-1; D is uncertain. The CDR3 is made up of 12 amino acids. Trimming took off 4 bases at V and 1 base at J, with 7 bases between the two ends. In germline, CDR1 is SQVTM, CDR2 ANQGSEA. CDR3 protein: CSVGGPNTEAFF. CDR3 nucleotides: TGCAGCGTTGGAGGTCCGAACACTGAAGCTTTCTTT.

The chain employs TRBV4-2 and TRBJ2-7; D is possibly TRBD2 (6 bases). The CDR3 runs to 16 residues. CDR1 and CDR2 (germline): LGHNA, YNFKEQ. V shed 0 bases and J shed 5 bases, with 17 bases lying between them. The CDR3, as DNA: TGTGCCAGCAGCCAAGATCGGGGGAAATTGAGGGACGAGCAGTACTTC. It translates to CASSQDRGKLRDEQYF.

This clone has a handful of counts. The chain is built from TRBV6-6 and TRBJ2-7; 8 positions match TRBD2. V shed 2 bases and J 3 bases; nucleotides not matched to a gene: 0. This CDR3 is 13 amino acids long. Germline V gene lookup returns CDR1 MNHNY and CDR2 SVGAGI (reference sequence). The CDR3 loop is CASSYSGSYEQYF. CDR3 nucleotide sequence: TGTGCCAGCAGTTACAGCGGGAGCTACGAGCAGTACTTC.

V gene TRBV28 combines with J gene TRBJ2-7, with D perhaps matching TRBD1 (5 bases). The CDR3 runs 15 residues. Trimming cost V 6 bases and J 4 bases, with 19 bases left between them. Germline V gene sequence: CDR1 MDHEN, CDR2 SYDVKM. This chain's CDR3 is CASSPDSSFMYEQYF. The CDR3 DNA reads as TGTGCCAGCAGCCCTGACAGCTCTTTTATGTACGAGCAGTACTTC.

This chain links TRBV28 with TRBJ2-3, with 7 bases aligning to TRBD1. V gave up 4 bases and J gave up 0 bases; unmatched junction bases: 7. The CDR3 has 16 residues. Germline CDR1 and CDR2: MDHEN and SYDVKM. The CDR3 bases are TGTGCCAGCAGTTCCCCGGGACAGCGCAGCACAGATACGCAGTATTTT. It specifies CASSSPGQRSTDTQYF.

The rearrangement joins TRBV5-1 to TRBJ2-1; D is unclear. The CDR3 runs to 11 residues. The germline V gene encodes CDR1 SGHRS and CDR2 YFSETQ. V was cut by 7 bases and J by 8 bases, with 10 bases left in between. The CDR3 loop is CASGVSDEQFF. The CDR3 DNA reads as TGCGCCAGCGGGGTCTCGGATGAGCAGTTCTTC.

The rearrangement joins TRBV5-1 to TRBJ2-2; 8 nucleotides match TRBD1. Germline assignment: CDR1 SGHRS and CDR2 YFSETQ. CDR3 length: 14 amino acids. Germline trimming cut 6 bases from V and 5 bases from J; bases unmatched to any gene: 6. This CDR3 is CASKDRDATGELFF. In DNA, the CDR3 is TGCGCCAGCAAGGACAGGGATGCGACCGGGGAGCTGTTTTTT.

The V gene is TRBV19, the J gene TRBJ1-6; 7 bases are shared with TRBD1. The CDR3 contains 15 residues. V lost 6 bases and J lost 0; bases outside the gene matches: 2. In germline, CDR1 is LNHDA, CDR2 SQIVND (reference sequence). The CDR3 DNA sequence: TGTGCCAGTAGGGGGACAGACTCCTATAATTCACCCCTCCACTTT. Its translation is CASRGTDSYNSPLHF.

The genes are TRBV4-2 and TRBJ1-5; maybe TRBD1 (5 bases). The CDR3 contains 16 residues. With 0 bases removed from V and 2 bases from J, the gap between germline ends came to 11 bases. CDR1 LGHNA and CDR2 YNFKEQ come from the germline V gene. The CDR3 region is CASSQETAAGNQPQHF. CDR3 sequence (DNA): TGTGCCAGCAGCCAAGAGACAGCAGCGGGCAATCAGCCCCAGCATTTT.

V and J are TRBV7-9 and TRBJ2-7, with D perhaps matching TRBD2 (6 bases). The CDR3 runs 14 residues. V lost 3 bases to trimming and J lost 2 bases, with 11 bases between them. Germline loops: CDR1 SEHNR, CDR2 FQNEAQ (reference sequence). CDR3 protein: CASSLGGPTYEQYF. Here the CDR3 DNA reads TGTGCCAGCAGCTTGGGGGGACCTACCTACGAGCAGTACTTC.

This chain links TRBV12-3 or TRBV12-4 with TRBJ2-1; 9 bases are a match to TRBD1. The V gene end was trimmed by 6 bases and the J gene end by 5 bases; junction bases not matched to a gene: 2. The CDR3 contains 13 residues. The CDR3 nucleotides read TGTGCCAGCAGACGGACAGGGGACAATGAGCAGTTCTTC. Its translation: CASRRTGDNEQFF.

V and J are TRBV14 and TRBJ2-3, with D hard to call. Trimming took off 3 bases at V and 1 base at J, with 14 bases between the two ends. This CDR3 spans 16 amino acids. Looked up from germline, CDR1 is SGHDN and CDR2 is FVKESK. The CDR3 loop is CASSQLGPLGTDTQYF. The CDR3 region has the DNA TGTGCCAGCAGCCAGCTCGGACCCCTCGGCACAGATACGCAGTATTTT.

V is TRBV7-2 and J is TRBJ2-1; 9 bases agree with TRBD1. V gave up 1 base and J gave up 4 bases; unmatched junction bases: 8. Germline V CDR1 and CDR2: SGHTA, FQGNSA. There are 17 residues in the CDR3. CDR3: CASSLGYRDRAYNEQFF. CDR3 sequence (DNA): TGTGCCAGCAGCTTAGGGTACCGGGACAGGGCGTACAATGAGCAGTTCTTC.

The J gene is TRBJ1-4, the V gene TRBV30; the D is unclear. The CDR3 covers 13 residues. Germline lookup yields CDR1 GTSNPN and CDR2 SVGIG (reference sequence). Trimming pared 0 bases from V and 8 bases from J, leaving 10 bases between. CDR3 nucleotide sequence: TGTGCCTGGAGTGTAGGGTTTCGCGAAAAACTGTTTTTT. Amino acids: CAWSVGFREKLFF.

This sequence joins TRBV4-1 and TRBJ2-6; 7 bases align to TRBD1. Looked up from germline, CDR1 is MGHRA and CDR2 is YSYEKL. Losses at the gene ends were 4 bases for V and 3 bases for J; bases not matched to a gene: 3. This CDR3 spans 15 amino acids. The CDR3 loop is CASSLTGNGANVLTF. In nucleotides, the CDR3 is TGCGCCAGCAGCCTGACAGGGAATGGGGCCAACGTCCTGACTTTC.